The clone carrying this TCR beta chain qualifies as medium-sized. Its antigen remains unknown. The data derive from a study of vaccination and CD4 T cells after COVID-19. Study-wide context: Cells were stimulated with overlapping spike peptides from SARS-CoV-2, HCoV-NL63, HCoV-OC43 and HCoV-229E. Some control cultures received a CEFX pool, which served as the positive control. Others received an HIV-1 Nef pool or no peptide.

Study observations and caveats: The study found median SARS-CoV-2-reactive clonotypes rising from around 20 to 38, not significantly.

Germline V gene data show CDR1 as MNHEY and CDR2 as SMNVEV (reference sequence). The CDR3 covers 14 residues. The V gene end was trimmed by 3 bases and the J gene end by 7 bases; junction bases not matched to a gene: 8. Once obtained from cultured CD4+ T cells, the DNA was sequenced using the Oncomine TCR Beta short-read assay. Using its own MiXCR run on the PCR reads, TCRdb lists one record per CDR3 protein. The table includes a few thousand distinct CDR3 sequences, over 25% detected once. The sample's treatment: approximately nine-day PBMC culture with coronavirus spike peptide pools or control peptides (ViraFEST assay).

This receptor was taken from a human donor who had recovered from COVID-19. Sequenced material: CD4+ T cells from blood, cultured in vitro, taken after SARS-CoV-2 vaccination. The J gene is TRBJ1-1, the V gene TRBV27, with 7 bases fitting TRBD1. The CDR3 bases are TGTGCCAGCAGTTTGGGGATCGGGACAGTTGAAGCTTTCTTT. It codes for CASSLGIGTVEAFF.